What follows describes a single TCR beta chain. Its antigen is still unknown. The sample comes from a study of T cell responses to AZD1222 COVID-19 vaccine. Background on the study: Researchers grouped second doses given at about 4 or about 12 weeks into one pool.

Some clones are missing from TCRdb's copy, which holds only in-frame ones; the method was immunoSEQ multiplex PCR. The sample carries 70,000 to 85,000 clones, 86% recorded once. Overall study findings and caveats: All repertoire sampling was performed exclusively after the peak T cell response.

Trimming left V 3 bases short and J 0 bases short, with 10 bases between. The CDR3 length is 14 residues. Germline-derived CDR1 and CDR2 are SGHRS and YFSETQ. The clonotype originates from an adult in good health. The V gene is TRBV5-1, the J gene TRBJ2-7, with D maybe TRBD2 (5 bases). This specimen consisted of peripheral blood, obtained on day 0 of AZD1222 vaccination. The CDR3 here is CASSSDGISYEQYF. The CDR3 nucleotides are TGCGCCAGCAGCTCTGACGGGATCTCCTACGAGCAGTACTTC.